This TCR beta chain comes out of a study of regulatory T cells in long-lasting Graves disease. Time point noted: newly diagnosed GD, antithyroid drugs for less than 3 months. PBMC RNA served as the TCR library source. The EDTA tubes were filled with about 10 milliliters of drawn peripheral blood. There are many counts of this clonotype. The CDR3 spans 14 residues. V was clipped by 4 bases and J by 5 bases; unmatched bases: 6. The germline V gene encodes CDR1 MNHEY and CDR2 SVGAGI. Assembly of TCR beta libraries relied on iRepertoire HTBI primers together with Arm-PCR of CDR3 regions. Each CDR3 protein gets one entry after TCRdb re-called the multiplex PCR reads with MiXCR. This table has 520,000 or so distinct CDR3 sequences, more than 10% appearing once. These records were also assigned to another study, of T cells in Graves' hyperthyroidism and ophthalmopathy. From that second work: Using the HTBI primer set, a first-round RT-PCR was run on the TCR CDR3. A 13 V-J model separated ophthalmopathy from stable hyperthyroidism.

The receptor was derived from a woman younger than 45 with Graves disease. Sequenced here: peripheral blood mononuclear cells (PBMCs), sampled at new diagnosis, from a patient treated with antithyroid drugs. This chain connects TRBV6-5 to TRBJ1-1, with 8 nucleotides matching TRBD1. CDR3 sequence (DNA): TGTGCCAGCAGTTCTTGGACAGGGCGGACTGAAGCTTTCTTT. It translates to CASSSWTGRTEAFF.